The rows below give T cell receptor beta chains drawn from one sample of a study of blood T cells in healthy people across ages. MiXCR was run by TCRdb on the 5' RACE reads, yielding one entry per CDR3 protein. The sample gives about 800,000 distinct CDR3 sequences, 58% of which show up once; over 20% is in the top ten. The material sequenced was blood. The source of these receptors is a man under 40 in good health. The CDR3 runs from the conserved cysteine through the conserved F or W. A D gene is named only where the DNA matches it firmly. Expanded clones get a size class; other rows say once, few or many, or leave the size out.

CDR3: CASRTGALYNEQFF; DNA: TGTGCCAGTCGCACAGGGGCTCTCTACAATGAGCAGTTCTTC; D: TRBD1; V: TRBV16; size: few; J: TRBJ2-1
CDR3: CASSPSGTRFGNIQYF; DNA: TGTGCCAGCAGTCCCTCCGGGACCAGGTTTGGAAACATTCAGTACTTC; D: -; V: TRBV28; size: few; J: TRBJ2-4
CDR3: CASSFHSRGQYEQYF; DNA: TGTGCCAGCAGCTTTCACTCGCGGGGGCAATACGAGCAGTACTTC; D: -; V: TRBV13; size: -; J: TRBJ2-7
CDR3: CASSQGQDSPLHF; DNA: TGTGCCAGCAGCCAAGGACAGGATTCACCCCTCCACTTT; D: TRBD1; V: TRBV11-2; size: few; J: TRBJ1-6
CDR3: CASSERRWGTGNTDTQYF; DNA: TGTGCCAGCAGTGAAAGGCGATGGGGTACAGGAAACACAGATACGCAGTATTTT; D: -; V: TRBV6-1; size: -; J: TRBJ2-3
CDR3: CASSSGVLGNEQFF; DNA: TGCGCCAGCAGCTCGGGGGTGTTGGGCAATGAGCAGTTCTTC; D: -; V: TRBV5-1; size: -; J: TRBJ2-1
CDR3: CASRLAGGSTYEQYF; DNA: TGTGCCAGCAGATTAGCAGGAGGGAGCACCTACGAGCAGTACTTC; D: -; V: TRBV27; size: -; J: TRBJ2-7
CDR3: CSATRQGIDEQYF; DNA: TGCAGTGCAACCAGACAGGGAATCGACGAGCAGTACTTC; D: TRBD1; V: TRBV20-1; size: -; J: TRBJ2-7
CDR3: CSARDGAAYEQYF; DNA: TGCAGTGCTAGAGATGGTGCGGCCTACGAGCAGTACTTC; D: -; V: TRBV20-1; size: once; J: TRBJ2-7
CDR3: CASSSPREGHNVLTF; DNA: TGTGCCAGCAGCTCCCCGCGGGAAGGTCACAACGTCCTGACTTTC; D: -; V: TRBV5-4; size: -; J: TRBJ2-6
CDR3: CSATLFGTAARGDAQYF; DNA: TGCAGTGCTACCCTATTTGGGACGGCGGCTCGGGGAGATGCGCAGTATTTT; D: -; V: TRBV20-1; size: -; J: TRBJ2-3
CDR3: CASIPTERGGSYEQYF; DNA: TGTGCCAGCATCCCGACCGAACGGGGGGGGTCCTACGAGCAGTACTTC; D: TRBD2; V: TRBV5-5; size: once; J: TRBJ2-7
CDR3: CASSYGLNTKAFF; DNA: TGTGCCAGCAGTTACGGGTTGAACACTAAAGCTTTCTTT; D: -; V: TRBV6-5; size: -; J: TRBJ1-1
CDR3: CASSYIGAGGRNEQFF; DNA: TGTGCCAGCAGTTACATCGGGGCGGGGGGCCGAAATGAGCAGTTCTTC; D: TRBD2; V: TRBV27; size: -; J: TRBJ2-1
CDR3: CSAGTTQETQYF; DNA: TGCAGTGCGGGGACTACACAAGAGACCCAGTACTTC; D: TRBD2; V: TRBV20-1; size: -; J: TRBJ2-5
CDR3: CSVERDRGFGYTF; DNA: TGCAGCGTTGAACGGGACAGGGGGTTTGGCTACACCTTC; D: TRBD1; V: TRBV29-1; size: many; J: TRBJ1-2
CDR3: CSVEAGVLYNEQFF; DNA: TGCAGCGTTGAAGCGGGAGTCTTGTACAATGAGCAGTTCTTC; D: -; V: TRBV29-1; size: -; J: TRBJ2-1
CDR3: CSAPFETQYF; DNA: TGCAGTGCCCCATTTGAGACCCAGTACTTC; D: -; V: TRBV20-1; size: few; J: TRBJ2-5
CDR3: CSARIVSLNTEAFF; DNA: TGCAGTGCTAGAATTGTCAGCCTGAACACTGAAGCTTTCTTT; D: -; V: TRBV20-1; size: -; J: TRBJ1-1
CDR3: CSGYGTEETQYF; DNA: TGCAGCGGGTACGGGACAGAAGAGACCCAGTACTTC; D: TRBD1; V: TRBV29-1; size: many; J: TRBJ2-5
CDR3: CASSREGLAQGEQYF; DNA: TGTGCCAGCAGCAGAGAGGGACTAGCCCAGGGGGAGCAGTACTTC; D: TRBD2; V: TRBV9; size: few; J: TRBJ2-7
CDR3: CASSDAGTVYYEQYF; DNA: TGTGCCAGCAGTGATGCCGGGACAGTCTACTACGAGCAGTACTTC; D: TRBD1; V: TRBV12-3/TRBV12-4; size: -; J: TRBJ2-7
CDR3: CASRPSARGPNTEAFF; DNA: TGTGCCAGCAGACCCAGCGCTCGAGGCCCTAACACTGAAGCTTTCTTT; D: -; V: TRBV7-9; size: -; J: TRBJ1-1
CDR3: CASSPTRGRETQYF; DNA: TGTGCCAGCAGTCCCACCAGGGGGCGGGAGACCCAGTACTTC; D: TRBD1; V: TRBV12-3/TRBV12-4; size: -; J: TRBJ2-5
CDR3: CASSLGLAGRSEQYF; DNA: TGCGCCAGCAGCTTGGGGTTAGCGGGACGGAGCGAGCAGTACTTC; D: TRBD2; V: TRBV5-1; size: -; J: TRBJ2-7
CDR3: CSARDLWRDSNEQFF; DNA: TGCAGTGCTAGAGATCTGTGGCGGGATTCGAATGAGCAGTTCTTC; D: -; V: TRBV20-1; size: few; J: TRBJ2-1
CDR3: CASRVWTSGTQTQYF; DNA: TGTGCCAGCAGGGTATGGACTAGCGGGACGCAGACCCAGTACTTC; D: TRBD2; V: TRBV6-6; size: once; J: TRBJ2-5
CDR3: CASSLERGSTEAFF; DNA: TGTGCCAGCAGCTTAGAACGGGGTAGCACTGAAGCTTTCTTT; D: -; V: TRBV7-2; size: once; J: TRBJ1-1
CDR3: CAGSPGTSGRETQYF; DNA: TGTGCCGGCTCCCCCGGGACTAGCGGGAGAGAGACCCAGTACTTC; D: TRBD2; V: TRBV28; size: -; J: TRBJ2-5
CDR3: CASKTQGVQPQHF; DNA: TGTGCCAGCAAAACCCAGGGAGTTCAGCCCCAGCATTTT; D: -; V: TRBV6-2/TRBV6-3; size: -; J: TRBJ1-5
CDR3: CSVEEGDSIPGTQYF; DNA: TGCAGCGTTGAAGAAGGGGACAGCATCCCGGGTACGCAGTATTTT; D: TRBD1; V: TRBV29-1; size: many; J: TRBJ2-3
CDR3: CATLYRGGGYNEQFF; DNA: TGTGCCACCTTATACAGAGGGGGGGGCTACAATGAGCAGTTCTTC; D: -; V: TRBV6-2/TRBV6-3; size: -; J: TRBJ2-1
CDR3: CSARERDSKNIQYF; DNA: TGCAGTGCTAGAGAGAGGGACAGCAAGAACATTCAGTACTTC; D: TRBD1; V: TRBV20-1; size: -; J: TRBJ2-4
CDR3: CAIEKGGGSYNEQFF; DNA: TGTGCCATAGAAAAAGGGGGGGGCTCCTACAATGAGCAGTTCTTC; D: -; V: TRBV10-3; size: -; J: TRBJ2-1
CDR3: CASSWPNRETQYF; DNA: TGTGCCAGCAGCTGGCCTAATAGGGAGACCCAGTACTTC; D: -; V: TRBV5-5; size: -; J: TRBJ2-5
CDR3: CASSPRLAAYEQYF; DNA: TGTGCCAGCAGCCCCCGACTAGCGGCCTACGAGCAGTACTTC; D: TRBD2; V: TRBV7-2; size: -; J: TRBJ2-7
CDR3: CASTYLGAYTEAFF; DNA: TGTGCCAGCACCTATCTAGGGGCCTACACTGAAGCTTTCTTT; D: -; V: TRBV11-1; size: -; J: TRBJ1-1
CDR3: CATHRQGGNQPQHF; DNA: TGTGCCACCCATCGTCAGGGGGGCAATCAGCCCCAGCATTTT; D: TRBD1; V: TRBV15; size: -; J: TRBJ1-5
CDR3: CASSPEVGTYEQYF; DNA: TGTGCCAGCAGCCCTGAAGTAGGAACTTACGAGCAGTACTTC; D: -; V: TRBV7-2; size: -; J: TRBJ2-7
CDR3: CASSLTTGSGDGYTF; DNA: TGTGCCAGCAGCCTAACGACAGGCAGCGGGGATGGCTACACCTTC; D: -; V: TRBV7-2; size: -; J: TRBJ1-2
CDR3: CSVLRGNEQFF; DNA: TGCAGCGTCCTACGGGGCAATGAGCAGTTCTTC; D: -; V: TRBV29-1; size: few; J: TRBJ2-1
CDR3: CASSLSPSGDRNEQFF; DNA: TGCGCCAGCAGCCTCAGCCCCAGCGGGGACAGAAATGAGCAGTTCTTC; D: -; V: TRBV5-1; size: -; J: TRBJ2-1
CDR3: CASSVDRQRGGVDEQFF; DNA: TGTGCCAGCAGCGTAGATCGTCAGCGGGGGGGCGTAGATGAGCAGTTCTTC; D: TRBD2; V: TRBV9; size: -; J: TRBJ2-1
CDR3: CASSVVGQGSGEQYF; DNA: TGCGCCAGCAGCGTGGTGGGACAGGGGTCTGGCGAGCAGTACTTC; D: TRBD1; V: TRBV5-1; size: -; J: TRBJ2-7
CDR3: CSVEQGTPDTQYF; DNA: TGCAGCGTTGAACAGGGTACCCCAGATACGCAGTATTTT; D: -; V: TRBV29-1; size: -; J: TRBJ2-3
CDR3: CASSGTGTVANIQYF; DNA: TGCGCCAGCAGCGGCACCGGGACAGTCGCCAACATTCAGTACTTC; D: TRBD1; V: TRBV5-1; size: -; J: TRBJ2-4
CDR3: CASSVGLGGRLDEQFF; DNA: TGTGCCAGCAGTGTGGGTCTCGGGGGGAGGTTGGATGAGCAGTTCTTC; D: TRBD2; V: TRBV2; size: -; J: TRBJ2-1
CDR3: CASSPILGGTDTQYF; DNA: TGTGCCAGCAGCCCTATATTGGGCGGCACAGATACGCAGTATTTT; D: -; V: TRBV7-3; size: -; J: TRBJ2-3
CDR3: CSADAGGSYEQYF; DNA: TGCAGTGCTGACGCGGGGGGTTCCTACGAGCAGTACTTC; D: TRBD2; V: TRBV20-1; size: few; J: TRBJ2-7
CDR3: CASSFQNQGSQYF; DNA: TGTGCCAGCAGCTTTCAGAACCAGGGATCCCAGTACTTC; D: -; V: TRBV11-2; size: -; J: TRBJ2-5
CDR3: CSASPGGSGQYF; DNA: TGCAGTGCTAGCCCTGGGGGATCGGGGCAGTACTTC; D: -; V: TRBV20-1; size: -; J: TRBJ2-5
CDR3: CASSVSTGFGTEAFF; DNA: TGTGCCAGTAGTGTATCCACAGGGTTTGGCACTGAAGCTTTCTTT; D: -; V: TRBV19; size: -; J: TRBJ1-1
CDR3: CSVERATEAFF; DNA: TGCAGCGTTGAAAGAGCCACTGAAGCTTTCTTT; D: -; V: TRBV29-1; size: -; J: TRBJ1-1
CDR3: CASQLSGANVLTF; DNA: TGTGCCAGCCAACTCTCTGGGGCCAACGTCCTGACTTTC; D: -; V: TRBV6-2/TRBV6-3; size: -; J: TRBJ2-6
CDR3: CAISNGLAGGRSSYEQYF; DNA: TGTGCCATCAGTAACGGACTAGCGGGAGGTCGGAGCTCCTACGAGCAGTACTTC; D: TRBD2; V: TRBV10-3; size: -; J: TRBJ2-7
CDR3: CASSFSGVTEAFF; DNA: TGTGCCAGCAGTTTCTCGGGGGTGACTGAAGCTTTCTTT; D: -; V: TRBV27; size: -; J: TRBJ1-1
CDR3: CASSLGRDGAEQYF; DNA: TGTGCCAGCAGCTTAGGTCGGGACGGCGCCGAGCAGTACTTC; D: -; V: TRBV7-9; size: -; J: TRBJ2-7
CDR3: CASSQDPEQPQHF; DNA: TGTGCCAGCAGCCAAGATCCGGAACAGCCCCAGCATTTT; D: -; V: TRBV4-2; size: few; J: TRBJ1-5
CDR3: CAISEFGAQETQYF; DNA: TGTGCCATCAGTGAGTTTGGGGCCCAAGAGACCCAGTACTTC; D: -; V: TRBV10-3; size: -; J: TRBJ2-5